The clone carrying this TCR beta chain was observed a single time. Every immunoSEQ plate was one replicate of a subset's evenly spread DNA. Profiling relied on immunoSEQ multiplex PCR, and the TCRdb table lists in-frame clones only, not all of them. The data show about 980,000 clones, more than 75% seen once. This entry belongs to a study of shared clonotypes between healthy human individuals. Study at large: CD4 naive and memory got three plates each, CD8 naive two, CD8 memory one.

Germline lookup yields CDR1 SGHRS and CDR2 YFSETQ. CDR3 size: 15 residues. The ends were cut back, 0 bases at V and 2 bases at J, with 11 bases in the middle. The chain combines TRBV5-1 with TRBJ2-5; D gene ambiguous. The source material was memory CD4+ T cells sorted from blood. Subset reported: CD45RA-negative fraction. This sequence originates from a man aged 18-30 years in good health. In nucleotides, the CDR3 is TGCGCCAGCAGCTTGGCGGCAGTCCAACAAGAGACCCAGTACTTC. Protein: CASSLAAVQQETQYF. Together with reference TRBV5-1 and TRBJ2-5, the CDR3 gives the full variable domain: KAGVTQTPRYLIKTRGQQVTLSCSPISGHRSVSWYQQTPGQGLQFLFEYFSETQRNKGNFPGRFSGRQFSNSRSEMNVSTLELGDSALYLCASSLAAVQQETQYFGPGTRLLVL.